This entry describes one TCR beta chain. Its antigen is undetermined. Individual cDNA molecules received unique molecular identifiers during library preparation. TCRdb reanalysed the 5' RACE reads using MiXCR and keeps one entry per CDR3 protein. In the table there are about 53,000 distinct CDR3 sequences, around 10% of which are singletons. The CDR3 consists of 14 residues. V shed 7 bases, J shed 4 bases, and the junction held 7 bases outside the gene matches. Germline V CDR1 and CDR2: MDHEN, SYDVKM. The sample belongs to a study of early T cells in non-severe SARS-CoV-2 infection. On the study more broadly: It was bulk RNA from unsorted whole blood that was sequenced, and the chains were unpaired. Points from the study as a whole: Anti-spike CD8 responses were favored by VDJdb matching, which missed private and CD4 specificities.

This specimen was whole blood, taken at baseline. V usage is TRBV28 and J usage is TRBJ2-3; TRBD1 aligns across 8 bases. This receptor was identified in an adult who was a healthcare worker with PCR-confirmed SARS-CoV-2 infection or an uninfected control (not recorded which). The CDR3 nucleotides are TGTGCCAGCACCCTGACAGGGGCGGCAGATACGCAGTATTTT. Translation gives CASTLTGAADTQYF.